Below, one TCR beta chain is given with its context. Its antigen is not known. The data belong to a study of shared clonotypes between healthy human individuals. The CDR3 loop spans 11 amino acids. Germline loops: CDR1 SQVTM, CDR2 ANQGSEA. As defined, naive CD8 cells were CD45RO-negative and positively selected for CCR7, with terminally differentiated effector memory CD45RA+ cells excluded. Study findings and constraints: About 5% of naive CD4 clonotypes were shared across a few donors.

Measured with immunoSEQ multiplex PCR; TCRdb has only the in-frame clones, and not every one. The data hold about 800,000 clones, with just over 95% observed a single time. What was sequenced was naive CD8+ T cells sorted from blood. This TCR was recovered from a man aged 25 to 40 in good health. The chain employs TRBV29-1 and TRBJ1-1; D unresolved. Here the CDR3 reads CSVLAKGEAFF. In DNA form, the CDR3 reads TGCAGTGTCCTGGCGAAGGGTGAAGCTTTCTTT.